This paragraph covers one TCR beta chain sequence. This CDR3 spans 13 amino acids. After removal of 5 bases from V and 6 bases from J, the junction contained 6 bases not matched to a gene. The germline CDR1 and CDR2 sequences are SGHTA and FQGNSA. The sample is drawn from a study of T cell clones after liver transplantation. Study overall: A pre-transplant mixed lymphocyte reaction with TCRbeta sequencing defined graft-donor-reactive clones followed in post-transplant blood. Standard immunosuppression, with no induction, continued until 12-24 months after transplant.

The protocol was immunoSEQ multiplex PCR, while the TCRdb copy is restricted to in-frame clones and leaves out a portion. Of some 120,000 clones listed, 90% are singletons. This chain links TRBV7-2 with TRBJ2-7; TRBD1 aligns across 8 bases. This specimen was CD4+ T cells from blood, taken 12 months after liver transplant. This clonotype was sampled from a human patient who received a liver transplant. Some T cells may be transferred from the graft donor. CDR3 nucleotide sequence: TGTGCCAGCAGCCCGGGACAGGCACGCGAGCAGTACTTC. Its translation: CASSPGQAREQYF.